One T cell receptor beta chain is described in this entry. Its antigen is not known. The sample is drawn from a study of PD-1 blockade in mismatch repair-deficient tumors. In the study overall: All were previously treated, progressing patients with eleven to twelve mismatch repair-deficient cancer types. Study-level results: After pembrolizumab, tumor-resident clones rose rapidly, then generally contracted before radiologic responses.

Germline assignment: CDR1 SNHLY and CDR2 FYNNEI. The CDR3 sequence is 16 residues long. Between the trimmed V and J ends, which lost 1 base and 5 bases, there was a span of 15 bases. Every patient had mismatch repair deficiency by PCR or immunohistochemistry. TCRs were sequenced from a few patients responding to pembrolizumab. Sequenced by immunoSEQ multiplex PCR; TCRdb stores in-frame clones only, minus some. The data contain approximately 60,000 clones, approximately 88% of them singletons. Sequenced here: peripheral blood, sampled 52 weeks after starting pembrolizumab. The chain couples TRBV2 to TRBJ2-1; a possible D gene is TRBD2 (5 bases). The sequence came from an adult with mismatch repair-deficient cancer. The CDR3 here is CASSEVGKEVHNEQFF. The CDR3 DNA follows: TGTGCCAGCAGTGAAGTCGGCAAGGAGGTCCACAATGAGCAGTTCTTC.